Listed below are T cell receptor beta chains from one sample, sequenced in a study of vaccination and CD4 T cells after COVID-19. From the PCR reads, TCRdb called clonotypes with MiXCR, one entry per CDR3 protein. The sample has 13,000 or so distinct CDR3 sequences, roughly 26% seen once. These receptors lack a known antigen. Source: CD4+ T cells from blood, cultured in vitro, taken before SARS-CoV-2 vaccination. The receptors derive from a human donor who received a COVID-19 vaccine. The CDR3 runs from the conserved cysteine through the conserved F or W. The D gene is left open where the match is weak. Clone sizes are given selectively: once, few, many, or a class where the clone is expanded.

J,D,size,V,length,DNA,CDR3
TRBJ2-3,.,few,TRBV20-1,15,TGCAGTGCTAGAGGGGGGGTGACGGGCACAGATACGCAGTATTTT,CSARGGVTGTDTQYF
TRBJ1-1,.,.,TRBV2,13,TGTGCCAGCAGTGAAGTTAGGGGCGCTGAAGCTTTCTTT,CASSEVRGAEAFF
TRBJ2-5,TRBD1,few,TRBV20-1,14,TGCAGTGCTAGAAAAGAGGGGGCAGGAGAGACCCAGTACTTC,CSARKEGAGETQYF
TRBJ2-7,.,.,TRBV5-1,15,TGCGCCAGCAGCTTAGGGGGGGCCCAAGTCTACGAGCAGTACTTC,CASSLGGAQVYEQYF
TRBJ2-3,.,.,TRBV25-1,16,TGTGCCAGCAGTGCTAGCCGGGGATTTGGCACAGATACGCAGTATTTT,CASSASRGFGTDTQYF
TRBJ2-2,.,few,TRBV6-1,13,TGTGCCAGCCTCACGGATTACACCGGGGAGCTGTTTTTT,CASLTDYTGELFF
TRBJ1-5,.,.,TRBV6-9,17,TGTGCCAGCAGGCCCGAGGTTCGGGAGGGAAGAGGACAGCCCCAGCATTTT,CASRPEVREGRGQPQHF
TRBJ2-7,TRBD1,once,TRBV5-1,15,TGCGCCAGCAGCTTGGCATACAGGGGTGCGTACGAGCAGTACTTC,CASSLAYRGAYEQYF
TRBJ1-5,TRBD1,.,TRBV18,16,TGTGCCAGCTCACCGGGGGGACAGGGACTCAATCAGCCCCAGCATTTT,CASSPGGQGLNQPQHF
TRBJ2-3,TRBD2,.,TRBV7-9,16,TGTGCCAGCAGCTTGTTGCGGGGGGGCCTCACAGATACGCAGTATTTT,CASSLLRGGLTDTQYF
TRBJ2-3,.,few,TRBV12-3/TRBV12-4,14,TGTGCCAGCAGACAGGGAAGTAGCACAGATACGCAGTATTTT,CASRQGSSTDTQYF
TRBJ2-7,.,.,TRBV6-1,14,TGTGCCAGCAGTGAAGAGGGCCCCACCTACGAGCAGTACTTC,CASSEEGPTYEQYF
TRBJ1-5,TRBD1,few,TRBV20-1,15,TGCAGTGCTACTGTACCGGGACAGGTAAATCAGCCCCAGCATTTT,CSATVPGQVNQPQHF
TRBJ2-1,TRBD1,.,TRBV19,14,TGTGCCACCAAGGACAGGGGCGACCACAATGAGCAGTTCTTC,CATKDRGDHNEQFF
TRBJ2-3,.,.,TRBV7-2,14,TGTGCCAGCAGCTCAACAACAGGGACAGATACGCAGTATTTT,CASSSTTGTDTQYF
TRBJ2-5,.,.,TRBV20-1,17,TGCAGTGCTAGAGATCTGAAGGCACTTATGACCCAAGAGACCCAGTACTTC,CSARDLKALMTQETQYF
TRBJ1-1,TRBD1,few,TRBV12-3/TRBV12-4,14,TGTGCCAGCCTATCGGACAGGGCTAACACTGAAGCTTTCTTT,CASLSDRANTEAFF
TRBJ1-1,.,few,TRBV6-2/TRBV6-3,13,TGTGCCAGCAGTTACCGGGGGCGAACTGAAGCTTTCTTT,CASSYRGRTEAFF
TRBJ1-1,TRBD1,.,TRBV20-1,17,TGCAGTGCTAGAGATCTAGGACAGGGACGGAGAGACACTGAAGCTTTCTTT,CSARDLGQGRRDTEAFF
TRBJ2-1,TRBD2,.,TRBV7-2,14,TGTGCCAGCAGCTTAACCTTAACTAGCGATGAGCAGTTCTTC,CASSLTLTSDEQFF
TRBJ1-2,TRBD1,few,TRBV28,12,TGTGCCAGCAGTTCGACAGGGAATGGCTACACCTTC,CASSSTGNGYTF
TRBJ2-1,.,.,TRBV5-4,13,TGTGCCAGCAGCTTGCCAGGGGAGAGTGAGCAGTTCTTC,CASSLPGESEQFF
TRBJ2-7,.,once,TRBV2,14,TGTGCCAGCAGAGACAACCCGGGCAGCTACGAGCAGTACTTC,CASRDNPGSYEQYF
TRBJ2-1,TRBD1,.,TRBV24-1,13,TGTGCCACCAGTCCAGGGGGCTACAATGAGCAGTTCTTC,CATSPGGYNEQFF
TRBJ2-7,TRBD2,.,TRBV12-3/TRBV12-4,14,TGTGCCAGCAGTTTCAGCGGGGGGGCCCGCGAGCAGTACTTC,CASSFSGGAREQYF
TRBJ2-3,TRBD2,medium-sized,TRBV30,13,TGTGCCTGGATGCGGGGGTCGACAGATACGCAGTATTTT,CAWMRGSTDTQYF
TRBJ1-1,TRBD1,few,TRBV29-1,14,TGCAGCGTTGTAGTAGGACAGGGAGGTTTTGAAGCTTTCTTT,CSVVVGQGGFEAFF
TRBJ1-1,.,few,TRBV5-1,13,TGCGCCAGCAGCATCCAGGAGAACACTGAAGCTTTCTTT,CASSIQENTEAFF
TRBJ1-1,.,few,TRBV20-1,16,TGCAGTGCTAGAGATCCCGGGGGGGGATTGAACACTGAAGCTTTCTTT,CSARDPGGGLNTEAFF
TRBJ1-2,.,few,TRBV25-1,14,TGTGCCAGCAGTGAAGCGGGCGGAAACTATGGCTACACCTTC,CASSEAGGNYGYTF
TRBJ2-6,.,large,TRBV28,13,TGTGCCAGCAGTTTTTCGGGGGCCAACGTCCTGACTTTC,CASSFSGANVLTF
TRBJ2-1,.,.,TRBV2,12,TGTGCCAGCAGTGAAGGGGGCCATGAGCAGTTCTTC,CASSEGGHEQFF
TRBJ1-5,.,.,TRBV10-3,14,TGTGCCATCGGGGGACGGGCAGGGGATCAGCCCCAGCATTTT,CAIGGRAGDQPQHF
TRBJ1-5,TRBD1,few,TRBV12-3/TRBV12-4,14,TGTGCCAGCAGATTGACAGGGGGCGGCCAGCCCCAGCATTTT,CASRLTGGGQPQHF
TRBJ2-3,TRBD1,few,TRBV19,18,TGTGCCAGTAGTATACGGGGGACAGGGAGCTATAGCACAGATACGCAGTATTTT,CASSIRGTGSYSTDTQYF
TRBJ1-6,TRBD1,few,TRBV20-1,15,TGCAGTGCCAGAATTACCGGGACAGGGAGATCACCCCTCCACTTT,CSARITGTGRSPLHF
TRBJ1-3,.,.,TRBV19,17,TGTGCCAGTAGTATAGAAACGGGACGGATCTCTGGAAACACCATATATTTT,CASSIETGRISGNTIYF
TRBJ2-4,TRBD1,.,TRBV19,17,TGTGCCAGTAGTATAGACCTGGACAGGCTAGCCAAAAACATTCAGTACTTC,CASSIDLDRLAKNIQYF
TRBJ2-5,TRBD2,few,TRBV20-1,16,TGCAGTGCTGTGTTGATAAAGGGTTTGGGGGGGGAGACCCAGTACTTC,CSAVLIKGLGGETQYF
TRBJ1-5,.,.,TRBV18,15,TGTGCCAGCTCCGGAGGGGCGGATTTCAATCAGCCCCAGCATTTT,CASSGGADFNQPQHF
TRBJ1-2,.,.,TRBV27,14,TGTGCCAGCAGTCCCTTTAGTTCTCCCTATGGCTACACCTTC,CASSPFSSPYGYTF
TRBJ1-3,.,.,TRBV12-3/TRBV12-4,15,TGTGCCAGCAGTTACCCGCGGGTCTCTGGAAACACCATATATTTT,CASSYPRVSGNTIYF
TRBJ2-3,.,.,TRBV29-1,13,TGCAGCGTTGAAGGGAATAGCACAGATACGCAGTATTTT,CSVEGNSTDTQYF
TRBJ1-5,.,.,TRBV19,16,TGTGCCAGTACCGCGGAGGTTGGACGCAAAGATAAGCCCCAGCATTTT,CASTAEVGRKDKPQHF
TRBJ1-3,.,.,TRBV18,15,TGTGCCAGCTCACCACCTCAAGGTCGGGGAAACACCATATATTTT,CASSPPQGRGNTIYF
TRBJ2-3,TRBD1,.,TRBV12-5,12,TGTGCTAGTGGAGAGGGACAGGTGACGCAGTATTTT,CASGEGQVTQYF
TRBJ1-5,.,.,TRBV6-1,13,TGTGCCAGCAGTCCCTCATCCAGGGTTTCCCAGCATTTT,CASSPSSRVSQHF
TRBJ2-3,.,few,TRBV7-9,18,TGTGCCAGCAGCTTGGGTCAGGTGACGCAAGGACTCGCAGATACGCAGTATTTT,CASSLGQVTQGLADTQYF
TRBJ2-7,.,few,TRBV30,14,TGTGCCTGGAGTGGCGGGGACGGAACCTACGAGCAGTACTTC,CAWSGGDGTYEQYF
TRBJ2-3,.,.,TRBV6-5,16,TGTGCCAGCAGTTACTCGAGGCGGCAAAACACAGATACGCAGTATTTT,CASSYSRRQNTDTQYF
TRBJ1-2,.,.,TRBV27,14,TGTGCCAGCAGTCTCCGTGGAGGCGGGGGCGGCTACACCTTC,CASSLRGGGGGYTF
TRBJ2-5,TRBD1,.,TRBV20-1,14,TGCAGTGCTACGGACAGGGGGCAGGGAGAGACCCAGTACTTC,CSATDRGQGETQYF
TRBJ2-7,TRBD1,few,TRBV24-1,14,TGTGCCACCAGTGACGGGGACAGTCCTCACGAGCAGTACTTC,CATSDGDSPHEQYF
TRBJ2-1,TRBD2,.,TRBV29-1,15,TGCAGCGTTGGTACTAGCGGTTTGTCCTACAATGAGCAGTTCTTC,CSVGTSGLSYNEQFF
TRBJ2-3,TRBD2,few,TRBV7-3,14,TGTGCCAGCAGCTCTGGCGGGGGGGCAGATACGCAGTATTTT,CASSSGGGADTQYF
TRBJ1-5,.,few,TRBV28,16,TGTGCCAGCACCTCTGGGGGGGACTATAGCAATCAGCCCCAGCATTTT,CASTSGGDYSNQPQHF
TRBJ1-2,.,.,TRBV12-5,11,TGTGCTAGTGGTCGGATGGAGGGCTACACCTTC,CASGRMEGYTF
TRBJ2-7,TRBD2,.,TRBV7-2,14,TGTGCCAGCAGCCCTGGACTAGCGAGAAACGAGCAGTACTTC,CASSPGLARNEQYF
TRBJ1-6,.,few,TRBV25-1,15,TGTGCCAGCAGTGAATCGGGCAGGAGCAATTCACCCCTCCACTTT,CASSESGRSNSPLHF